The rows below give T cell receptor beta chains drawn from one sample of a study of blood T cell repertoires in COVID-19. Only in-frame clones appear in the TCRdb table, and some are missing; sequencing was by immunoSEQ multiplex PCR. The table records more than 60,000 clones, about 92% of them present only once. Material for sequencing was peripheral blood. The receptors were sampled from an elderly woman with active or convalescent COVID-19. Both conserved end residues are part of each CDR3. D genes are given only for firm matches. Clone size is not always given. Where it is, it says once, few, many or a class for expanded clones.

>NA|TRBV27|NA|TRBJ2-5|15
TGTGCCAGCAGTAGGAGCCACACTCCCGGGGAGACCCAGTACTTC
CASSRSHTPGETQYF
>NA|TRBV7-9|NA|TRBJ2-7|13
TGTGCCAGCAGCCCCGAGGCTAGCTCCGAGCAGTACTTC
CASSPEASSEQYF
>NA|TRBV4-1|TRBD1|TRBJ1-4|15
TGCGCCAGCAGCCAAGCGGGAGGGGGCTGGGAAAAACTGTTTTTT
CASSQAGGGWEKLFF
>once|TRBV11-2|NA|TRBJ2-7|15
TGTGCCAGCAGCTTAGGGACTAACCAGTTCTACGAGCAGTACTTC
CASSLGTNQFYEQYF
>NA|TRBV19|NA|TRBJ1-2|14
TGTGCCTCCCGAGGGGCCCGGAGGGGCTATGGCTACACCTTC
CASRGARRGYGYTF
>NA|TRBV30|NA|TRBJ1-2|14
TGTGCCTGGAGTCGGGGGGCGAGTAACTATGGCTACACCTTC
CAWSRGASNYGYTF
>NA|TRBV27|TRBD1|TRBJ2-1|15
TGTGCCAGCAGTTCAACAGGGGGCCCGGACAATGAGCAGTTCTTC
CASSSTGGPDNEQFF
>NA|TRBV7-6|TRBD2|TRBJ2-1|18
TGTGCCAGCAGCTTTCCTCGTCCTAGCGGGGGCCCCTACAATGAGCAGTTCTTC
CASSFPRPSGGPYNEQFF
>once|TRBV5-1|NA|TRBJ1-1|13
TGCGCCAGCTCCCGTAGGGGGAACACTGAAGCTTTCTTT
CASSRRGNTEAFF
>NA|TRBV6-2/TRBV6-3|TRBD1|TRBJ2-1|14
TGTGCCAGCAGTTTGGGACAGGAGCGGGATGAGCAGTTCTTC
CASSLGQERDEQFF
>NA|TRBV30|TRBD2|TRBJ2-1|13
TGTGCCTGGAGTGGGGGACTAGCAGATGAGCAGTTCTTC
CAWSGGLADEQFF
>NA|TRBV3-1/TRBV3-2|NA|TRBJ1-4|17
TGTGCCAGCAGCCAAGAGAGGCCAGATCCAACTAATGAAAAACTGTTTTTT
CASSQERPDPTNEKLFF
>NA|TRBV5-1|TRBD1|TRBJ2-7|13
TGCGCCAGCAGCTTCCTGACAGGGTACGAGCAGTACTTC
CASSFLTGYEQYF
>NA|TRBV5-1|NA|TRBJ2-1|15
TGCGCCAGCAGCTTGACTGGGGGCTTGGTCAATGAGCAGTTCTTC
CASSLTGGLVNEQFF
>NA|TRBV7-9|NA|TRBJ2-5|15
TGTGCCAGCAGCTTATCCGGCGGGGCAAAAGAGACCCAGTACTTC
CASSLSGGAKETQYF
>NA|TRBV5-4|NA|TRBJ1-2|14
TGTGCCAGCAGCTTGGCCGGCGGGCCGTATGGCTACACCTTC
CASSLAGGPYGYTF
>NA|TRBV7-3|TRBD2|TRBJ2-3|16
TGTGCCAGCAGCCTATTAGCGGGGGGGCTACTAGATACGCAGTATTTT
CASSLLAGGLLDTQYF
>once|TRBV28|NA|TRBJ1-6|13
TGTGCCAGCAGTCTCGAGCCAGCGTTCCCCCTCCACTTT
CASSLEPAFPLHF
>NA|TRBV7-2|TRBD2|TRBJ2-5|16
TGTGCCAGCAGCTTAGGATCTCCGGGGGGGCGGGAGACCCAGTACTTC
CASSLGSPGGRETQYF
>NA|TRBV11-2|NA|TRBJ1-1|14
TGTGCCAGCAGCTTATCTGGGGCCGGCACTGAAGCTTTCTTT
CASSLSGAGTEAFF
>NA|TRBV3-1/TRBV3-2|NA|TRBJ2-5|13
TGTGCCAGCAGCCAAGAGCGGGGAACACTTCAGTACTTC
CASSQERGTLQYF
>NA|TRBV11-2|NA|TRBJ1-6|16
TGTGCCAGCAGCTTATCGGGGGACCCCTATAATTCACCCCTCCACTTT
CASSLSGDPYNSPLHF
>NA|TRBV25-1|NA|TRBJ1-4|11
TGTGCCAGGGACGCGGGTGAAAAACTGTTTTTT
CARDAGEKLFF
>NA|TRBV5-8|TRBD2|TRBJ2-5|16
TGTGCCAGCAGTCTTCTAGGGGCGGGGGGGCAAGAGACCCAGTACTTC
CASSLLGAGGQETQYF
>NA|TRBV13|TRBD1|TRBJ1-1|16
TGTGCCAGCAGCTTAGGTCCCGGGACAGATGTTAAAGAAGCTTTCTTT
CASSLGPGTDVKEAFF
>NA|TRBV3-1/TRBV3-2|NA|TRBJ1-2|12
TGTGCCAGCAGCCCGACAGGAAATGGCTACACCTTC
CASSPTGNGYTF
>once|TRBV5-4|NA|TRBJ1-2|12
TGTGCCAGCATAGGCAGGGACTATGGCTACACCTTC
CASIGRDYGYTF
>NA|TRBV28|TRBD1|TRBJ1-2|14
TGTGCCAGCAGAACGGGACAGGGTAACTATGGCTACACCTTC
CASRTGQGNYGYTF
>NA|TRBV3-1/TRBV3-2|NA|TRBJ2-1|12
TGTGCCAGCAGCCAAGGTATCAATGAGCAGTTCTTC
CASSQGINEQFF
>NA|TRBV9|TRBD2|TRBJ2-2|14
TGTGCCAGCAGCGCCTTACTAGCGGCAGGGGAGCTGTTTTTT
CASSALLAAGELFF
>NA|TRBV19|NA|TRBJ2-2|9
TGTGGATGGACTGGGGAGCTGTTTTTT
CGWTGELFF
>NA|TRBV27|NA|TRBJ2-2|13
TGTGCCAGCAAATTGGAAGGGGCCGGGGAGCTGTTTTTT
CASKLEGAGELFF
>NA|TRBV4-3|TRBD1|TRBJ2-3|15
TGCGCCAGCAGCCTGGGGGACAGAGGGACAGATACGCAGTATTTT
CASSLGDRGTDTQYF
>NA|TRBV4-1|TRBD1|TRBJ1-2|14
TGCGCCAGCAGCCACGGACAGGGGGCCACTGGCTACACCTTC
CASSHGQGATGYTF
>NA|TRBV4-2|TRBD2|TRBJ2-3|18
TGTGCCAGCAGCCAAGTGGGACGGACTAGCGGGGATTTAGATACGCAGTATTTT
CASSQVGRTSGDLDTQYF
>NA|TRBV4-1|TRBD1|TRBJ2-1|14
TGCGCCAGCAGCCAGATACAGGGGTACAATGAGCAGTTCTTC
CASSQIQGYNEQFF
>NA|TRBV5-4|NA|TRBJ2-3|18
TGTGCCAGCAGCTTGGCCCCGGGAGCTCCCCTAAGGCCCGATACGCAGTATTTT
CASSLAPGAPLRPDTQYF
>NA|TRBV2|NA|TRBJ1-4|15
TGTGCCAGCAGTGAAGATCAGGGCTGGGGTGAAAAACTGTTTTTT
CASSEDQGWGEKLFF
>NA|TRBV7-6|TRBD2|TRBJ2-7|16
TGTGCCAGCAGCACTTTAGCGGGGCCGGATTCCTACGAGCAGTACTTC
CASSTLAGPDSYEQYF
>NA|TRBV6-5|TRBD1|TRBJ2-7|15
TGTGCCAGCAGTCTCATGACCGGGACAGGATACGAGCAGTACTTC
CASSLMTGTGYEQYF
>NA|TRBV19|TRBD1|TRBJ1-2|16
TGTGCCAGTAAACAGGGGCGCATGGATTTTAACTATGGCTACACCTTC
CASKQGRMDFNYGYTF